The 29 T cell receptor beta chains reported below all come from one sample, sequenced in a study of Ad26.COV2.S vaccination and SARS-CoV-2 variants. Assay: immunoSEQ multiplex PCR; the TCRdb copy retains only in-frame clones and omits some. The data hold 400,000 to 450,000 clones, with 92% observed a single time. Specified treatment: approximately 18 received Ad26.COV2.S at low or high dose, single or two shots; about 5 received placebo; per-sample allocation not given. The investigators took samples on day 63 after the first vaccine or placebo injection. Source: peripheral blood, taken in a trial of Ad26.COV2.S vaccine versus placebo. These receptors were collected from a person between 18 and 65 years old who received the Ad26.COV2.S COVID-19 vaccine or a placebo.

The chain employs TRBV7-2 and TRBJ2-1; D call uncertain. The germline V gene has CDR1 SGHTA and CDR2 FQGNSA. V lost 1 base to trimming and J lost 9 bases, with 4 bases between them. There are 11 residues in the CDR3. CDR3 amino acids: CASSLDGEQFF. The CDR3 nucleotides are TGTGCCAGCAGCTTAGACGGTGAGCAGTTCTTC.

Remarks on this clone: With a much larger clone just one base away, this may be a read error. The V gene is TRBV7-8, the J gene TRBJ2-1, with TRBD2 identical over 7 bases. The germline CDR1 and CDR2 sequences are SGHVS and FQNEAQ. CDR3 length: 12 residues. Trimming took 5 bases from V and 7 from J; bases not matched to a gene: 2. DNA of the CDR3: TGTGCCAGCAGCCCCGGGGGGAATGAGCAGTTCTTC. Amino acids: CASSPGGNEQFF.

The chain recombines TRBV6-4 with TRBJ1-6; weak D call: TRBD1 (6 bases). Germline-derived CDR1 and CDR2 are MRHNA and SNTAGT. V was pared by 0 bases and J by 10 bases, with 22 bases between. This CDR3 spans 18 amino acids. The CDR3 coding sequence is TGTGCCAGCAGTGACTCGACCGCAACAGGGATTCCAAGCTCACCCCTCCACTTT. It yields the protein CASSDSTATGIPSSPLHF.

CDR3 protein: CASSFAAGWNTEAFF. The CDR3 DNA sequence: TGTGCCAGCAGTTTTGCCGCTGGTTGGAACACTGAAGCTTTCTTT. The chain links TRBV6-6 to TRBJ1-1; D gene unclear. The germline CDR1 and CDR2 sequences are MNHNY and SVGAGI (reference sequence). The CDR3 has 15 residues. V was shortened by 4 bases and J by 1 base, with 13 bases between the two germline ends.

V usage is TRBV7-8 and J usage is TRBJ2-6; no reliable D call. CDR1 is SGHVS and CDR2 is FQNEAQ in the germline V gene. The CDR3 sequence is 16 residues long. V lost 5 bases and J 2 bases, leaving 13 bases between the germline ends. The CDR3 region is CASSPRPLPGANVLTF. The CDR3 DNA sequence: TGTGCCAGCAGCCCCCGGCCTCTGCCTGGGGCCAACGTCCTGACTTTC.

The chain couples TRBV5-5 to TRBJ2-5, with TRBD2 matching over 9 bases. The CDR3 length is 15 residues. Germline V gene data show CDR1 as SGHKS and CDR2 as YYEKEE (reference sequence). V was clipped by 2 bases and J by 4 bases; unmatched bases: 6. The CDR3 region is CASSFGLAGRETQYF. CDR3 bases: TGTGCCAGCAGCTTCGGGCTAGCGGGGAGAGAGACCCAGTACTTC.

This clone showed up just a few times. This chain links TRBV19 with TRBJ2-3, with D hard to call. Trimming shortened V by 9 bases and J by 1 base, and 11 bases separated the two germline ends. The CDR3 runs to 13 residues. Germline V gene sequence: CDR1 LNHDA, CDR2 SQIVND (reference sequence). CDR3 in amino acids: CASGPSGTDTQYF. The CDR3 DNA is TGTGCCAGCGGCCCGAGCGGCACAGATACGCAGTATTTT. The variable domain in full, completed from reference TRBV19 and TRBJ2-3, reads DGGITQSPKYLFRKEGQNVTLSCEQNLNHDAMYWYRQDPGQGLRLIYYSQIVNDFQKGDIAEGYSVSREKKESFPLTVTSAQKNPTAFYLCASGPSGTDTQYFGPGTRLTVL.

This chain uses TRBV7-2 with TRBJ2-3, with 12 bases that match TRBD2. The germline gives CDR1 SGHTA, CDR2 FQGNSA. The ends lost 1 base at V and 2 bases at J; junction bases unmatched: 4. The CDR3 extends over 17 amino acids. The CDR3 DNA follows: TGTGCCAGCAGCTTAGGCCGACTAGCGGGGGTCACAGATACGCAGTATTTT. This translates into CASSLGRLAGVTDTQYF.

The V call is TRBV11-3, the J call TRBJ2-3, with 9 positions matching TRBD1. J gave up 2 bases and V 4 bases, and 13 bases lay outside the gene matches. The CDR3 extends over 18 amino acids. The germline V gene encodes CDR1 SGHNT and CDR2 YENEEA. The CDR3 DNA follows: TGTGCCAGCAGCTCCAACTTGCCCGGGACAGGGAACACAGATACGCAGTATTTT. Residues: CASSSNLPGTGNTDTQYF.

The chain has TRBV18 and TRBJ2-2; D is possibly TRBD2 (6 bases). The CDR3 runs 15 residues. The V gene lost 4 bases and the J gene lost 2 bases, with 11 bases spanning the gap. Germline values: CDR1 KGHSH, CDR2 LQKENI. CDR3 nucleotides: TGTGCCAGCTCACGGGATAGCGGAAACACCGGGGAGCTGTTTTTT. Translation gives CASSRDSGNTGELFF.

The rearrangement uses TRBV6-5 and TRBJ1-2; D is possibly TRBD1 (5 bases). CDR1 is MNHEY and CDR2 is SVGAGI in the germline V gene. The ends were cut back, 2 bases at V and 4 bases at J, with 14 bases in the middle. The CDR3 loop spans 15 amino acids. CDR3: CASSYAGTELYGYTF. CDR3 bases: TGTGCCAGCAGTTACGCCGGGACGGAACTCTATGGCTACACCTTC.

The V call is TRBV3-1 (or the pseudogene TRBV3-2), the J call TRBJ1-2; D not certain. Germline V gene lookup returns CDR1 LGHDT and CDR2 YNNKEL (reference sequence). The CDR3 is 15 residues long. V lost 5 bases to trimming and J lost 4 bases, with 17 bases between them. The CDR3 loop is CASSKAAKGIYGYTF. CDR3 coding DNA: TGTGCCAGCAGCAAAGCCGCTAAGGGCATCTATGGCTACACCTTC.

This chain connects TRBV6-5 to TRBJ1-2; possibly TRBD1 for D (5 bases). The CDR3 totals 13 residues. V was pared by 8 bases and J by 7 bases, with 17 bases between. Germline V gene data show CDR1 as MNHEY and CDR2 as SVGAGI. DNA for the CDR3: TGTGCCAGCCGAACAGGATCTCGAGCTGGCTACACCTTC. Protein: CASRTGSRAGYTF.

The rearrangement joins TRBV19 to TRBJ1-4, with D possibly matching TRBD1 (6 bases). Germline CDR1 is LNHDA and CDR2 is SQIVND (reference sequence). This CDR3 spans 12 amino acids. The V end lost 5 bases, the J end lost 8 bases, and 9 bases lay between the germline ends. The CDR3 reads CASSADREKLFF. The CDR3 bases are TGTGCCAGTAGTGCCGACAGGGAAAAACTGTTTTTT.

The CDR3: CASSLRTSGGPRDEQYF. The CDR3 DNA follows: TGTGCCAGCAGCCTCCGGACTAGCGGGGGGCCCCGGGACGAGCAGTACTTC. The chain links TRBV13 to TRBJ2-7, with 14 bases fitting TRBD2. The CDR3 totals 17 residues. From germline, CDR1 is PRHDT and CDR2 FYEKMQ (reference sequence). Trimming cost V 5 bases and J 5 bases; bases outside gene matches: 11. The full variable domain, rest sourced from reference TRBV13 and TRBJ2-7, is AAGVIQSPRHLIKEKRETATLKCYPIPRHDTVYWYQQGPGQDPQFLISFYEKMQSDKGSIPDRFSAQQFSDYHSELNMSSLELGDSALYFCASSLRTSGGPRDEQYFGPGTRLTVT.

This clone appeared a single time. The genes are TRBV28 and TRBJ2-5, with D unresolved. The CDR3 length is 12 residues. In germline, CDR1 is MDHEN, CDR2 SYDVKM. The V end lost 1 base, the J end lost 9 bases, and 9 bases lay between the germline ends. CDR3 region: CASSLSSVAQYF. The CDR3, as DNA: TGTGCCAGCAGTTTATCTAGTGTCGCCCAGTACTTC.

The genes are TRBV5-1 and TRBJ2-7; tentative D call: TRBD1 (5 bases). Trimming took off 0 bases at V and 0 bases at J, with 10 bases between the two ends. Germline CDR1 reads SGHRS; CDR2 reads YFSETQ. The CDR3 is made up of 15 amino acids. For the CDR3, the DNA is TGCGCCAGCAGCTTGGTGGCAGGGTCCTCCTACGAGCAGTACTTC. Its translation: CASSLVAGSSYEQYF. Full variable domain (outside the CDR3, taken from reference TRBV5-1 and TRBJ2-7): KAGVTQTPRYLIKTRGQQVTLSCSPISGHRSVSWYQQTPGQGLQFLFEYFSETQRNKGNFPGRFSGRQFSNSRSEMNVSTLELGDSALYLCASSLVAGSSYEQYFGPGTRLTVT.

The chain uses TRBV7-2 and TRBJ1-2, with D possibly being TRBD1 (5 bases). Germline lookup yields CDR1 SGHTA and CDR2 FQGNSA. This CDR3 contains 13 residues. Deletions cut 5 bases from V and 6 bases from J, with 13 bases between. The CDR3 region has the DNA TGTGCCAGCAGCCAGAGAGGGGCTGATGGCTACACCTTC. This sequence encodes CASSQRGADGYTF.

This clone was picked up a small number of times. The rearrangement links TRBV25-1 to TRBJ1-4, with D possibly being TRBD1 (5 bases). Germline V gene sequence: CDR1 MGHDK, CDR2 SYGVNS. The V gene lost 8 bases and the J gene lost 0 bases, with 16 bases spanning the gap. This CDR3 is built from 16 residues. The CDR3 protein is CASGYVGPTTNEKLFF. The CDR3 nucleotides read TGTGCCAGCGGATACGTGGGGCCTACAACTAATGAAAAACTGTTTTTT.

There are a few counts of this clone. V gene TRBV19 combines with J gene TRBJ1-5; 7 nucleotides line up with TRBD1. The CDR3 has 12 residues. With V trimmed by 8 bases and J by 5 bases, 3 bases remained unmatched. Germline lookup yields CDR1 LNHDA and CDR2 SQIVND (reference sequence). CDR3 sequence: CASGTEYQPQHF. In DNA form, the CDR3 reads TGTGCCAGTGGGACAGAGTATCAGCCCCAGCATTTT.

This clone was counted a single time. V gene TRBV9 combines with J gene TRBJ2-7; 9 nucleotides line up with TRBD1. The germline V gene encodes CDR1 SGDLS and CDR2 YYNGEE. This CDR3 comprises 16 residues. V dropped 3 bases and J dropped 6; count of bases not matched to a gene: 13. CDR3: CASSGPPGQGPLEQYF. CDR3 DNA: TGTGCCAGCAGCGGACCTCCGGGACAGGGCCCTCTCGAGCAGTACTTC.

The V call is TRBV19, the J call TRBJ1-2; 7 bases align to TRBD1. Germline lookup yields CDR1 LNHDA and CDR2 SQIVND (reference sequence). The V segment lost 5 bases and the J segment 4 bases; nucleotides outside the gene matches: 10. This CDR3 is 15 amino acids long. In DNA form, the CDR3 reads TGTGCCAGTAGTTTCAATCGACAGGGAGTCTATGGCTACACCTTC. Protein sequence: CASSFNRQGVYGYTF.

This sequence joins TRBV6-5 and TRBJ1-2, with 10 bases matching TRBD1. The V gene's germline CDR1 is MNHEY and CDR2 SVGAGI. With V trimmed by 0 bases and J by 8 bases, 6 bases remained unmatched. The CDR3 has 15 residues. The CDR3 here is CASSYSGQGPGGYTF. As DNA, the CDR3 is TGTGCCAGCAGTTACTCGGGACAGGGGCCGGGAGGCTACACCTTC.

This chain joins TRBV11-2 and TRBJ1-4; D is perhaps TRBD1 (5 bases). The V end lost 1 base, the J end lost 10 bases, and 10 bases lay between the germline ends. The CDR3 has 13 residues. Germline V gene sequence: CDR1 SGHAT, CDR2 FQNNGV. This CDR3 reads CASSLGGVRKLFF. DNA for the CDR3: TGTGCCAGCAGCTTAGGGGGGGTCCGAAAACTGTTTTTT. Full variable domain (missing parts from reference TRBV11-2 and TRBJ1-4): EAGVAQSPRYKIIEKRQSVAFWCNPISGHATLYWYQQILGQGPKLLIQFQNNGVVDDSQLPKDRFSAERLKGVDSTLKIQPAKLEDSAVYLCASSLGGVRKLFFGSGTQLSVL.

This clone turned up a few times. This sequence joins TRBV25-1 and TRBJ2-2; D unresolved. Germline V gene lookup returns CDR1 MGHDK and CDR2 SYGVNS. CDR3 length: 13 amino acids. Deletions cut 6 bases from V and 5 bases from J, with 10 bases between. The DNA of the CDR3 is TGTGCCAGCAGGGGTATTAGTACCGGGGAGCTGTTTTTT. Protein sequence: CASRGISTGELFF. Based on the CDR3 plus reference TRBV25-1 and TRBJ2-2, the full variable domain is EADIYQTPRYLVIGTGKKITLECSQTMGHDKMYWYQQDPGMELHLIHYSYGVNSTEKGDLSSESTVSRIRTEHFPLTLESARPSHTSQYLCASRGISTGELFFGEGSRLTVL.

V is TRBV6-5 and J is TRBJ2-5, with D possibly TRBD2 on 5 matching bases. This CDR3 spans 15 amino acids. The germline gives CDR1 MNHEY, CDR2 SVGAGI. Trimming removed 8 bases at V and 4 bases at J, with 20 bases between. CDR3 amino acids: CASGPRTSQRETQYF. DNA for the CDR3: TGTGCCAGCGGACCCCGGACTTCTCAAAGAGAGACCCAGTACTTC.

The V and J genes are TRBV6-5 and TRBJ2-7; D gene uncertain. Germline V CDR1 and CDR2: MNHEY, SVGAGI. V dropped 0 bases and J dropped 3 bases, with 6 bases sitting between them. CDR3 length: 13 amino acids. CDR3 in amino acids: CASSYSYSYEQYF. CDR3 bases: TGTGCCAGCAGTTACTCGTACAGCTACGAGCAGTACTTC.

With regard to this clone: One junction end disagrees with the germline gene, perhaps due to a read error. The V call is TRBV7-2, the J call TRBJ1-6; D gene unclear. Per germline, CDR1 SGHTA and CDR2 FQGNSA. This CDR3 has 12 amino acids. The DNA of the CDR3 is TGTGCCAGCAGCTCTTATAGTTCACCCCTCCACTTT. It translates to CASSSYSSPLHF.

The rearrangement links TRBV7-6 to TRBJ2-3; D is perhaps TRBD1 (6 bases). The CDR3 contains 16 residues. From germline, CDR1 is SGHVS and CDR2 FNYEAQ. V lost 5 bases and J lost 3, with 18 bases in between. The CDR3 sequence: CASSRGQSRDTDTQYF. The CDR3 DNA is TGTGCCAGCAGCCGAGGACAGTCTAGGGATACAGATACGCAGTATTTT.